These T cell receptor beta chains were read from a single sample in a study of molecular identifiers for immune sequencing clone quantification. TCRdb called the PCR reads again in MiXCR, with one record for every CDR3 protein. Of approximately 54,000 distinct CDR3 sequences in the sample, about 23% were seen once. Sequenced input: naive CD8+ T cells from blood, with Jurkat cell RNA spiked in. The receptors derive from a human donor in good health. Some libraries in this study had Jurkat cell RNA spiked in. Each CDR3 is given with its conserved first and last residue. A D gene is named only where the DNA matches it firmly. Not all rows give a size; the values are once, few, many and, for expanded clones, a class.

clone size	V gene	D gene	J gene	CDR3 DNA	CDR3 protein
many	TRBV12-3/TRBV12-4	-	TRBJ1-1	TGTGCCAGCAGTTATTTGAGCACTGAAGCTTTCTTT	CASSYLSTEAFF
medium-sized	TRBV4-1	TRBD1	TRBJ1-1	TGCGCCAGCAGCCAAGGCCCCTTCCCGGGACAGGCTGCGAACACTGAAGCTTTCTTT	CASSQGPFPGQAANTEAFF
many	TRBV2	-	TRBJ2-3	TGTGCCAGCAGTGAGGAGGCCTGGGAAACAGATACGCAGTATTTT	CASSEEAWETDTQYF
few	TRBV7-9	-	TRBJ2-3	TGTGCCAGCAGCCAGGCGGGTCAGGGGTGGTATTTT	CASSQAGQGWYF
many	TRBV7-9	-	TRBJ1-4	TGTGCCAGCAGCTTAGCGTATGAAAAACTGTTTTTT	CASSLAYEKLFF
many	TRBV24-1	TRBD1	TRBJ2-3	TGTGCCACCAGTGACTGGACCCCGACAGGGGGCGGATCAGATACGCAGTATTTT	CATSDWTPTGGGSDTQYF
many	TRBV6-1	-	TRBJ1-6	TGTGCCAGCAGTGAAGCGCCCATTGCCCATAGTTCACCCCTCCACTTT	CASSEAPIAHSSPLHF
many	TRBV28	TRBD2	TRBJ2-3	TGTGCCAGCAGCCTCGCGGGAGCAGATACGCAGTATTTT	CASSLAGADTQYF
few	TRBV10-3	-	TRBJ2-3	TGTGCCGTCAGTGAGTCATCCTTGGCGGGATCCACAGATACGCAGTATTTT	CAVSESSLAGSTDTQYF
-	TRBV13	-	TRBJ2-1	TGTGCCAGCAGCTTTGTCACTAGCCCCTACAATGAGCAGTTCTTC	CASSFVTSPYNEQFF
many	TRBV15	-	TRBJ1-5	TGTGCCACAAGAGAGGGCAATCAGCCCCAGCATTTT	CATREGNQPQHF
-	TRBV7-9	-	TRBJ1-1	TGTGCCAGCAGCTTCCCAGCGGACACTGAAGCTTTCTTT	CASSFPADTEAFF
many	TRBV29-1	TRBD1	TRBJ2-2	TGCAGCGTTTTCGGGACAGGGGGGCGATTCACCGGGGAGCTGTTTTTT	CSVFGTGGRFTGELFF
many	TRBV29-1	-	TRBJ2-2	TGCAGCGTTGAAGGGGGGCTTGAAAACACCGGGGAGCTGTTTTTT	CSVEGGLENTGELFF
-	TRBV14	-	TRBJ2-6	TGTGCCAGCAGCCGGCGGGCAGTTTACTCTGGGGCCAACGTCCTGACTTTC	CASSRRAVYSGANVLTF
many	TRBV19	-	TRBJ2-7	TGTGCCAGTAGTACCGGGACACCGAACTACGAGCAGTACTTC	CASSTGTPNYEQYF
many	TRBV28	-	TRBJ2-6	TGTGCCAGCAGTTTGCCGGGCCACTACTCTGGGGCCAACGTCCTGACTTTC	CASSLPGHYSGANVLTF
many	TRBV6-5	-	TRBJ2-5	TGTGCCAGCAGTCCGCCCGGGACCCGAAAGACCCAGTACTTC	CASSPPGTRKTQYF
many	TRBV7-9	-	TRBJ1-4	TGTGCCAGCAGTTTGACGGTCTCTAATGAAAAACTGTTTTTT	CASSLTVSNEKLFF
many	TRBV7-6	TRBD2	TRBJ2-7	TGTGCCAGCAGCTCCCGGGGGGGGAGTCGCGAGCAGTACTTC	CASSSRGGSREQYF
many	TRBV7-9	-	TRBJ1-1	TGTGCCAGCAGCTTGCCCGGTATAAGTAGCACTGAAGCTTTCTTT	CASSLPGISSTEAFF
many	TRBV6-2/TRBV6-3	TRBD1	TRBJ2-3	TGTGCCAGCAGAGAGACAGGGGGAATAGATACGCAGTATTTT	CASRETGGIDTQYF
-	TRBV27	TRBD1	TRBJ1-5	TGTGCCAGCAGCCAATTAACCGGGACAGCGTATCAGCCCCAGCATTTT	CASSQLTGTAYQPQHF
-	TRBV9	-	TRBJ1-1	TGTGCCAGCAGCGTAGCCTACGGGAGTACTGAAGCTTTCTTT	CASSVAYGSTEAFF
many	TRBV7-2	-	TRBJ1-1	TGTGCCAGCAGCTTAGCGCTGGGGGATGAAGCTTTCTTT	CASSLALGDEAFF
many	TRBV12-3/TRBV12-4	-	TRBJ1-6	TGTGCCACCAGGGATGGGGGTACGAATTCACCCCTCCACTTT	CATRDGGTNSPLHF
many	TRBV5-4	TRBD2	TRBJ2-7	TGTGCCAGCAGCATTCTAGCGGGGGGGTACGAGCAGTACTTC	CASSILAGGYEQYF
many	TRBV27	TRBD2	TRBJ2-5	TGTGCCAGCAGTTTTGCCCCCGGACTAGCAGAGACCCAGTACTTC	CASSFAPGLAETQYF
few	TRBV7-9	-	TRBJ2-3	TGTGCCAGCAGCTCTAGGGACTCCCGCACAGATACGCAGTATTTT	CASSSRDSRTDTQYF
-	TRBV19	-	TRBJ2-7	TGTGCCAGTAGTATATCCGCGCCAGTCTACGAGCAGTACTTC	CASSISAPVYEQYF
-	TRBV29-1	-	TRBJ2-1	TGCAGCGTTGTCGCAGGGTACGAGCAGTTCTTC	CSVVAGYEQFF
many	TRBV5-5	-	TRBJ2-7	TGTGCCAGCAGCTTTGGCGGAGGCCCGGGGGAGCAGTACTTC	CASSFGGGPGEQYF